These 23 T cell receptor beta chains share one sample of origin, sequenced in a study of T cell clonality in common variable immunodeficiency. The assay was immunoSEQ multiplex PCR, and TCRdb's table has in-frame clones only and misses some. The repertoire consists of some 32,000 clones, none detected only once. Sequenced sample: peripheral blood mononuclear cells. These receptors all stem from a person between 18 and 70 years old in good health.

This clone came up a few times. Mismatch with germline at one junction end may stem from a read error. Read coverage stops 3 residues before the CDR3 terminus; the germline J gene supplies the remainder. This specimen includes other DNA sequences encoding the same CDR3. This chain joins TRBV7-9 and TRBJ1-3; D gene uncertain. The CDR3 runs to 12 residues. From germline, CDR1 is SEHNR and CDR2 FQNEAQ (reference sequence). The CDR3 loop reads CSSTNSGNTIYF. The CDR3 bases that were read are TGTTCCAGCACCAACTCGGGGAACACG.

There are many counts of this clone. The read terminates 3 residues before the CDR3 end, so the remaining end is supplied by the germline J gene. The chain has TRBV19 and TRBJ1-2; D is uncertain. Germline CDR1 reads LNHDA; CDR2 reads SQIVND (reference sequence). The V end lost 4 bases, the J end lost 5 bases, and 17 bases lay between the germline ends. This CDR3 has 15 residues. The CDR3 loop is CASSSAISTRYGYTF. The sequenced CDR3 bases are TGTGCCAGTAGTAGTGCTATTTCCACTCGATATGGC.

The CDR3 spells CASSPQGTENEKLFF. The sequenced part of the CDR3 DNA is TGTGCCAGCAGCCCACAGGGGACCGAGAATGAAAAG. V gene TRBV7-9 combines with J gene TRBJ2-2; 7 bases line up with TRBD1. The read ends 3 residues early relative to the CDR3; the germline J gene fills the gap. CDR1 and CDR2 from the germline V gene are SEHNR and FQNEAQ (reference sequence). This CDR3 is 15 amino acids long.

Regarding this clone: A much larger clonotype is one base distant, so this may be a read error. The CDR3 is cut off 3 residues early in the read; its end comes from the germline J gene. The V and J genes are TRBV30 and TRBJ2-3, with D possibly TRBD2 on 6 matching bases. Germline values: CDR1 GTSNPN, CDR2 SVGIG (reference sequence). The CDR3 is made up of 15 amino acids. The DNA read from the CDR3 is TGTGCCTGGAGTGGGGGACTGGGAAACGGGGAGACG. Translation gives CAWSGGLGNGET. The whole CDR3 sequence reads CAWSGGLGNGETQYF.

This clone has only a few counts. The read gets to within 3 residues of the CDR3 end, and the germline J gene fills in the rest. The chain joins TRBV11-3 to TRBJ2-5; 9 positions agree with TRBD2. CDR3 length equals 15 residues. The ends lost 1 base at V and 6 bases at J; junction bases unmatched: 6. CDR1 is SGHNT, CDR2 YENEEA, per germline. CDR3 protein: CASSLGPSGIKTQYF. The sequenced CDR3 bases are TGTGCCAGCAGCTTAGGGCCTAGCGGGATAAAGACC. Using reference TRBV11-3 and TRBJ2-5 for the parts outside the CDR3, the full variable domain is EAGVVQSPRYKIIEKKQPVAFWCNPISGHNTLYWYLQNLGQGPELLIRYENEEAVDDSQLPKDRFSAERLKGVDSTLKIQPAELGDSAVYLCASSLGPSGIKTQYFGPGTRLLVL.

This clone was counted ten times or more. The observed sequence ends 3 residues before the CDR3 terminus, with the missing tail filled in from the germline J gene. The V call is TRBV30, the J call TRBJ2-3; TRBD2 might be the D (5 bases). The CDR3 length is 14 residues. V was cut by 2 bases and J by 3 bases, with 12 bases left in between. Germline V gene lookup returns CDR1 GTSNPN and CDR2 SVGIG (reference sequence). The part of the CDR3 DNA that was read is TGTGCCTGGAGTTCGAGCGGCGGTACAGATACG. Residues: CAWSSSGGTDT. The CDR3 reads in full as CAWSSSGGTDTQYF. Full variable domain (remainder filled in from reference TRBV30 and TRBJ2-3): SQTIHQWPATLVQPVGSPLSLECTVEGTSNPNLYWYRQAAGRGLQLLFYSVGIGQISSEVPQNLSASRPQDRQFILSSKKLLLSDSGFYLCAWSSSGGTDTQYFGPGTRLTVL.

This clone was seen at least ten times. With the read ending 3 residues before the CDR3 end, the germline J gene is used to fill in that end. V is TRBV20-1 and J is TRBJ1-2; 8 nucleotides agree with TRBD1. Trimming at V came to 2 bases and at J to 7 bases, leaving 12 bases not matched to a gene. The V gene's germline CDR1 is DFQATT and CDR2 SNEGSKA (reference sequence). The CDR3 spans 15 residues. The part of the CDR3 DNA that was read is TGCAGTGCTAGACACTGGGACAGGTTCCCCTCTGGC. This sequence encodes CSARHWDRFPSG. The entire CDR3 sequence reads CSARHWDRFPSGYTF.

This clone was recorded many times. The missing CDR3 end, 3 residues past where the read stops, is filled in from the germline J gene. The sample carries other DNA sequences with the same CDR3. The chain combines TRBV30 with TRBJ1-3; TRBD1 matches at 7 bases. CDR1 GTSNPN and CDR2 SVGIG come from the germline V gene (reference sequence). This CDR3 is 14 amino acids long. With V trimmed by 2 bases and J by 3 bases, 4 bases remained unmatched. The chain's CDR3 is CAWSFHRGGNTIYF. The CDR3 DNA, read in part, is TGTGCCTGGAGTTTTCACAGGGGTGGAAACACC.

This clone was seen at least ten times. Read coverage stops 3 residues before the CDR3 terminus; the germline J gene supplies the remainder. The gene calls are TRBV5-1 and TRBJ1-2; the match to TRBD1 covers 11 bases. Germline V gives CDR1 SGHRS, CDR2 YFSETQ. CDR3 length equals 16 residues. The CDR3 protein is CASSLATDRGRRGYTF. CDR3 DNA, as far as it was read: TGCGCCAGCAGCTTGGCCACGGACAGGGGGCGGAGGGGC.

Many counts were recorded for this clone. The CDR3 end is not reached by the read, which stops 3 residues before it; the germline J gene fills it in. The rearrangement joins TRBV10-1 to TRBJ2-3; 8 bases agree with TRBD2. The CDR3 totals 15 residues. V was clipped by 5 bases and J by 2 bases; unmatched bases: 6. Germline V lookup: CDR1 WNHNN, CDR2 SYGVQD (reference sequence). Incomplete CDR3 DNA: TGCGCCAGCAGTCAGGTAGCGGGGATCACAGATACG. This gives the protein CASSQVAGITDT. The entire CDR3 protein reads CASSQVAGITDTQYF.

This clone came up many times. The CDR3 end is not reached by the read, which stops 3 residues before it; the germline J gene fills it in. The chain joins TRBV12-3 or TRBV12-4 to TRBJ2-3; 9 positions agree with TRBD1. Trimming at V came to 6 bases and at J to 2 bases, leaving 15 bases not matched to a gene. CDR3 length: 18 amino acids. The DNA read from the CDR3 is TGTGCCAGCAGCCGCCCGGGACAGGGAATTACTACCACAGATACG. Its protein product is CASSRPGQGITTTDT. The entire CDR3 is CASSRPGQGITTTDTQYF.

This clone was observed many times. With the read ending 3 residues before the CDR3 end, the germline J gene is used to fill in that end. The chain uses TRBV14 and TRBJ2-1; 7 positions match TRBD2. The CDR3 is 14 amino acids. Per germline, CDR1 SGHDN and CDR2 FVKESK. V shed 4 bases and J 0 bases; nucleotides not matched to a gene: 0. The part of the CDR3 DNA that was read is TGTGCCAGCAGCCGGACTAGCTCCTACAATGAG. This gives the protein CASSRTSSYNE. The CDR3 as a whole reads CASSRTSSYNEQFF.

This clone appeared many times. The read falls 3 residues short of the CDR3 end, and the missing part is taken from the germline J gene. The rearrangement links TRBV28 to TRBJ2-2; weak D call: TRBD1 (8 bases). V was cut by 7 bases and J by 6 bases, with 15 bases left in between. This CDR3 has 14 residues. The germline CDR1 and CDR2 sequences are MDHEN and SYDVKM. The CDR3 sequence: CASTQQGGSGELFF. CDR3 DNA (partial): TGTGCCAGCACCCAACAGGGGGGGTCCGGGGAG.

This clone was seen at least ten times. The CDR3 extends 3 residues past the end of the read, so its final part is completed from the germline J gene. The rearrangement links TRBV18 to TRBJ2-3; D is undetermined. Germline lookup yields CDR1 KGHSH and CDR2 LQKENI. This CDR3 is built from 12 residues. V shed 3 bases and J shed 4 bases, with 5 bases lying between them. The covered CDR3 bases are TGTGCCAGCTCACCCTCCCCAGATACG. Translating it yields CASSPSPDT. The CDR3 in its entirety is CASSPSPDTQYF.

Regarding this clone: One end of the junction is discordant with germline, which a read error may explain. The read is 3 residues too short to cover the CDR3 end, so that end is filled in from the germline J gene. Other DNA sequences within the sample encode an identical CDR3. The chain employs TRBV2 and TRBJ1-3, with TRBD1 as a possible D gene (5 bases). The CDR3 length is 14 residues. CDR1 SNHLY and CDR2 FYNNEI come from the germline V gene. Here the CDR3 reads CASSERGTGNTIYF. The sequenced CDR3 bases are TGTGCCAGCAGTGAAAGGGGTACTGGAAACACA. The full variable domain, in which reference TRBV2 and TRBJ1-3 provide the parts outside the CDR3, is EPEVTQTPSHQVTQMGQEVILRCVPISNHLYFYWYRQILGQKVEFLVSFYNNEISEKSEIFDDQFSVERPDGSNFTLKIRSTKLEDSAMYFCASSERGTGNTIYFGEGSWLTVV.

This clone was recorded a few times. The read terminates 3 residues ahead of where the CDR3 ends, so the germline J gene completes it. The J gene is TRBJ2-7, the V gene TRBV11-3; perhaps TRBD1 as D (6 bases). Trimming shortened V by 5 bases and J by 3 bases, and 14 bases separated the two germline ends. The CDR3 contains 14 residues. Germline CDR1 SGHNT, CDR2 YENEEA. The sequenced CDR3 bases are TGTGCCAGCAGCCTCCAGGGGTCCGACTACGAG. The encoded protein is CASSLQGSDYE. The full CDR3 is CASSLQGSDYEQYF. The full variable domain, rest sourced from reference TRBV11-3 and TRBJ2-7, is EAGVVQSPRYKIIEKKQPVAFWCNPISGHNTLYWYLQNLGQGPELLIRYENEEAVDDSQLPKDRFSAERLKGVDSTLKIQPAELGDSAVYLCASSLQGSDYEQYFGPGTRLTVT.

This clone was seen many times. The read ends 3 residues shy of where the CDR3 ends; the end is completed using the germline J gene. The rearrangement uses TRBV20-1 and TRBJ1-5, with TRBD1 matching 7 bases. The length of the CDR3 is 15 residues. Trimming took 3 bases from V and 4 from J; bases not matched to a gene: 9. Germline loops: CDR1 DFQATT, CDR2 SNEGSKA (reference sequence). CDR3 protein: CSASRRDRRNQPQHF. The sequenced part of the CDR3 DNA is TGCAGTGCTAGTCGACGGGACAGACGAAATCAGCCC.

At least ten counts were recorded for this clone. Coverage ceases 3 residues before the CDR3 finishes, and the germline J gene fills in the end. The V call is TRBV18, the J call TRBJ2-1, with 9 bases that match TRBD2. Germline CDR1 reads KGHSH; CDR2 reads LQKENI. Unmatched junction bases numbered 10, after V lost 6 bases and J lost 7 bases. The CDR3 is made up of 15 amino acids. The CDR3 is CASSQSSGRSNEQFF. The sequenced part of the CDR3 DNA is TGTGCCAGCTCCCAATCCAGCGGGAGGTCAAATGAG.

Worth noting for this clone: One junction end disagrees with the germline gene, perhaps due to a read error. The read stops 3 residues short of the end of the CDR3; the missing end is completed from the germline J gene. The chain uses TRBV2 and TRBJ2-5; the match to TRBD2 covers 7 bases. The CDR3 runs 12 residues. Germline CDR1 reads SNHLY; CDR2 reads FYNNEI. The sequenced CDR3 bases are TGCGGGAGAGCGGGGTTAGCAGAGACC. Amino acids: CGRAGLAET. The CDR3 in its entirety is CGRAGLAETQYF.

CDR3 region: CAWSTTSGRAFHEQYF. Partial CDR3 DNA: TGTGCCTGGAGCACGACTAGCGGGAGGGCCTTCCACGAG. This chain connects TRBV30 to TRBJ2-7; 14 nucleotides line up with TRBD2. Read coverage stops 3 residues before the CDR3 terminus; the germline J gene supplies the remainder. The CDR3 consists of 16 residues. Germline values: CDR1 GTSNPN, CDR2 SVGIG (reference sequence). The V segment lost 3 bases and the J segment 5 bases; nucleotides outside the gene matches: 9.

This clone was seen many times. Partial CDR3 DNA: TGCGCCAGCAGCGAAGACAGGGACCGA. Its protein is CASSEDRDR. The CDR3 reads in full as CASSEDRDRLFF. The V gene is TRBV5-1, the J gene TRBJ1-4, with TRBD1 identical over 7 bases. Read coverage stops 3 residues before the CDR3 terminus; the germline J gene supplies the remainder. This CDR3 region has 12 residues. The germline gives CDR1 SGHRS, CDR2 YFSETQ.

This clone has a count of ten or more. The CDR3 end lies 3 residues beyond the end of the read and is filled in from the germline J gene. The rearrangement uses TRBV19 and TRBJ2-2; D possibly corresponds to TRBD1 (5 bases). CDR1 is LNHDA, CDR2 SQIVND, per germline (reference sequence). The CDR3 consists of 16 residues. Deletions cut 5 bases from V and 5 bases from J, with 18 bases between. CDR3 sequence: CASSDNRLRGTGELFF. Incomplete CDR3 DNA: TGTGCCAGTAGTGACAACAGGCTTCGTGGAACCGGGGAG.

This clone was recorded at least ten times. The junction departs from the called germline gene at one end, perhaps through a read error. The read stops 3 residues short of the end of the CDR3; the missing end is completed from the germline J gene. This chain links TRBV7-7 with TRBJ2-3, with D perhaps TRBD2 (5 bases). Per the germline V gene, CDR1 is SSHAT and CDR2 is FNYEAQ (reference sequence). This CDR3 spans 15 amino acids. This CDR3 reads CASSLARGSTDTQYF. The sequenced part of the CDR3 DNA is TGTGCTAGCAGCTTAGCGCGCGGTAGCACAGATACG.